A few counts support the clone carrying this T cell receptor (beta chain). This sample is drawn from a study of cytomegalovirus exposure and HLA in healthy donors. This PCR relied on a set of 60 Vbeta primers and 13 Jbeta primers. The repertoire was sequenced with immunoSEQ multiplex PCR; TCRdb's copy has only in-frame clones and lacks some. The table lists more than 85,000 clones, about four fifths of them singletons, with 2.1% in the top ten. The sequence derives from a young man in good health and CMV-seronegative. Sequenced sample: PBMCs.

As DNA, the CDR3 is TGTGCCAGCAGCCCCGGGACTAGCGGTCTAGCCAAAAACATTCAGTACTTC. The encoded protein is CASSPGTSGLAKNIQYF. The rearrangement links TRBV7-6 to TRBJ2-4, with 11 bases that match TRBD2. The CDR3 is 17 residues long. J was trimmed by 0 bases and V by 5 bases; bases with no gene match: 6. Looked up from germline, CDR1 is SGHVS and CDR2 is FNYEAQ.